The 8 T cell receptor beta chains listed next were all sequenced from one sample in a study of molecular identifiers for immune sequencing clone quantification. MiXCR, applied by TCRdb to the PCR reads, yields one record per CDR3 protein. Altogether more than 450,000 distinct CDR3 sequences are present, around 21% being singletons, with the ten largest covering about 0.8%. Sequenced input: naive CD8+ T cells from blood, with Jurkat cell RNA spiked in. Subset denoted: FACS-sorted CD8+CD4-CCR7+CD45RA+ naive T cells. The origin of the receptors is a human donor in good health. Some libraries in this study had Jurkat cell RNA spiked in.

This clonotype was seen ten or more times. V gene TRBV4-1 combines with J gene TRBJ1-3; D is possibly TRBD1 (6 bases). The germline V and J ends were trimmed by 1 base and 0 bases, with 13 bases remaining between them. There are 17 residues in the CDR3. The germline gives CDR1 MGHRA, CDR2 YSYEKL. The CDR3 sequence is CASSQVSGEISGNTIYF. In DNA, the CDR3 is TGCGCCAGCAGCCAAGTATCAGGGGAGATCTCTGGAAACACCATATATTTT.

In this sample, this clonotype turned up a few times. This chain uses TRBV20-1 with TRBJ2-3; 10 bases match TRBD2. V trimming: 2 bases; J trimming: 4 bases; junction bases outside the gene matches: 9. Per germline, CDR1 DFQATT and CDR2 SNEGSKA (reference sequence). The CDR3 extends over 16 amino acids. For the CDR3, the DNA is TGCAGTGCTAGAAGCGGGAGGGCAAGGCTTTCAGATACGCAGTATTTT. Protein sequence: CSARSGRARLSDTQYF.

This clonotype was seen a handful of times. The rearrangement links TRBV6-5 to TRBJ2-1; either TRBD1 or TRBD2 may supply D (5 bases each). CDR1 MNHEY and CDR2 SVGAGI come from the germline V gene. V lost 5 bases and J lost 0, with 14 bases in between. This CDR3 has 16 amino acids. CDR3 coding DNA: TGTGCCAGCAGTCCACCTAAGGGGAGCTCCTACAATGAGCAGTTCTTC. It translates to CASSPPKGSSYNEQFF.

This chain joins TRBV7-8 and TRBJ2-1, with D perhaps TRBD2 (5 bases). The germline CDR1 and CDR2 sequences are SGHVS and FQNEAQ. V gave up 1 base and J gave up 3 bases, with 16 bases separating them. The length of the CDR3 is 17 residues. CDR3 loop: CASSLVSTGSGYNEQFF. The CDR3 nucleotides are TGTGCCAGCAGCTTAGTCTCCACGGGGTCGGGCTACAATGAGCAGTTCTTC.

As to this clonotype: A much larger clone is a single base away; this may be a read error. This chain uses TRBV7-9 with TRBJ2-7, with unresolved D. Trimming shortened V by 5 bases and J by 9 bases, and 17 bases separated the two germline ends. The CDR3 is made up of 13 amino acids. CDR1 and CDR2 (germline): SEHNR, FQNEAQ (reference sequence). DNA for the CDR3: TGTGCCAGCAGCCCGCAAATAACTGCTGGGCAGTACTTC. It is translated as CASSPQITAGQYF.

This clonotype was seen repeatedly, ten times or more. The rearrangement joins TRBV5-4 to TRBJ2-1; D gene uncertain. The V gene's germline CDR1 is SGHNT and CDR2 YYREEE (reference sequence). This CDR3 has 15 residues. Between the trimmed V and J ends, which lost 4 bases and 3 bases, there was a span of 14 bases. CDR3 DNA: TGTGCCAGCAGCCCCGGCCGGAGCGACTACAATGAGCAGTTCTTC. Translating gives CASSPGRSDYNEQFF.

Details on this clonotype: A much more abundant neighbour one base away suggests this may be a read error. CDR3 in amino acids: CASGWGQSPEAFF. CDR3 coding DNA: TGCGCCAGCGGCTGGGGACAGAGCCCTGAAGCTTTCTTT. This rearrangement joins TRBV5-1 to TRBJ1-1, with 7 bases lining up with TRBD1. Germline CDR1 SGHRS, CDR2 YFSETQ. CDR3 size: 13 residues. After removal of 7 bases from V and 6 bases from J, the junction contained 9 bases not matched to a gene.

The V call is TRBV7-9, the J call TRBJ2-7; 8 positions match TRBD2. V lost 6 bases, J lost 7 bases, and 11 bases stayed unmatched. The germline CDR1 and CDR2 sequences are SEHNR and FQNEAQ (reference sequence). The CDR3 is 14 amino acids. CDR3 DNA: TGTGCCAGCAGTTCCGGGGGGGGGACTAGAGAGCAGTACTTC. This gives the protein CASSSGGGTREQYF.